These 21 T cell receptor beta chains originate from one sample sequenced in a study of OX40 agonist ivuxolimab in advanced cancers. The assay was immunoSEQ multiplex PCR, and TCRdb's table has in-frame clones only and misses some. The table has approximately 42,000 clones, 88% seen once. The sample was CD4+ or CD8+ T cells sorted from blood, taken in a trial of the OX40 agonist ivuxolimab. These receptors originate from an adult with an advanced solid tumor such as melanoma, head and neck, liver or kidney cancer.

Here the CDR3 DNA reads TGCGCCAGCAGCCAAGATGGGGGGGCGCGTACAGATACGCAGTATTTT. Its protein product is CASSQDGGARTDTQYF. V is TRBV4-1 and J is TRBJ2-3; maybe TRBD2 (7 bases). The CDR3 is 16 amino acids. V was trimmed by 0 bases and J by 3 bases, leaving 13 bases between them. CDR1 is MGHRA, CDR2 YSYEKL, per germline.

The chain joins TRBV7-9 to TRBJ2-7, with TRBD1 as a possible D gene (6 bases). This CDR3 comprises 11 residues. Germline CDR1 SEHNR, CDR2 FQNEAQ (reference sequence). The CDR3 sequence: CASSYGTFFFV. In nucleotides, the CDR3 is TGTGCCAGCAGCTATGGGACATTTTTTTTTGTC.

The chain recombines TRBV7-6 with TRBJ2-1, with 9 positions matching TRBD2. With 2 bases clipped from V and 5 bases from J, the junction kept 4 bases outside the gene matches. The length of the CDR3 is 15 residues. The germline V gene has CDR1 SGHVS and CDR2 FNYEAQ. The CDR3 here is CASSLLAGANNEQFF. Written as DNA, the CDR3 is TGTGCCAGCAGCTTATTAGCGGGGGCAAACAATGAGCAGTTCTTC.

The rearrangement uses TRBV28 and TRBJ1-5, with TRBD1 as a possible D gene (5 bases). The CDR3 has 15 residues. The V gene's germline CDR1 is MDHEN and CDR2 SYDVKM. Trimming took 6 bases from V and 2 from J, leaving 14 bases between them. CDR3 region: CASRLNWGGNQPQHF. DNA of the CDR3: TGTGCCAGCAGGCTGAACTGGGGGGGCAATCAGCCCCAGCATTTT.

The chain is built from TRBV2 and TRBJ1-1, with TRBD1 identical over 10 bases. With 10 bases clipped from V and 3 bases from J, the junction kept 14 bases outside the gene matches. Germline values: CDR1 SNHLY, CDR2 FYNNEI. This CDR3 region has 16 residues. The CDR3 loop is CATPYGRDRGYTEAFF. The CDR3 DNA is TGTGCCACCCCGTACGGCCGGGACAGGGGCTACACTGAAGCTTTCTTT.

The chain carries TRBV5-1 and TRBJ2-3; D ambiguous. The CDR3 runs 15 residues. The V gene's germline CDR1 is SGHRS and CDR2 YFSETQ. The V end was cut by 0 bases, the J end by 4 bases, with 12 bases between. The CDR3 nucleotides are TGCGCCAGCAGCTTGGAGCTCAGCACCCCAGATACGCAGTATTTT. Translated, it gives CASSLELSTPDTQYF.

V is TRBV6-1 and J is TRBJ2-3; 12 bases line up with TRBD2. From germline, CDR1 is MNHNS and CDR2 SASEGT. The trim removed 1 base at V and 4 bases at J, leaving 9 bases unmatched. CDR3 length: 18 residues. The CDR3 bases are TGTGCCAGCAGTGAAGGGGCGACTAGCGGGGGATTGTCAGATACGCAGTATTTT. It translates to CASSEGATSGGLSDTQYF.

V and J are TRBV27 and TRBJ2-7, with TRBD1 identical over 10 bases. Germline V gene data show CDR1 as MNHEY and CDR2 as SMNVEV (reference sequence). J was trimmed by 7 bases and V by 5 bases; bases with no gene match: 8. This CDR3 has 14 amino acids. The CDR3 DNA sequence: TGTGCCAGCAGTATTGGACAGGGGGTGGGTGAGCAGTACTTC. It specifies CASSIGQGVGEQYF.

This clone was recorded only once. This chain connects TRBV15 to TRBJ1-5, with TRBD1 matching 7 bases. Trimming removed 0 bases from V and 3 bases from J; junction bases left unmatched: 5. The germline V gene encodes CDR1 LNHNV and CDR2 YYDKDF (reference sequence). The CDR3 sequence is 16 residues long. CDR3 region: CATSREAGQYNQPQHF. CDR3 nucleotides: TGTGCCACCAGCAGAGAGGCGGGACAGTACAATCAGCCCCAGCATTTT.

This clone came up a few times. The chain uses TRBV7-8 and TRBJ2-7; D remains unclear. Trimming cost V 1 base and J 5 bases, with 9 bases left between them. The V gene's germline CDR1 is SGHVS and CDR2 FQNEAQ. The CDR3 extends over 13 amino acids. CDR3 DNA: TGTGCCAGCAGCTTAGGTGCGGCGGACGAGCAGTACGTC. Translation: CASSLGAADEQYV.

The rearrangement joins TRBV18 to TRBJ1-1; weak D call: TRBD1 (5 bases). Trimming left V 1 base short and J 5 bases short, with 5 bases between. The CDR3 has 12 residues. Germline V gene sequence: CDR1 KGHSH, CDR2 LQKENI. The CDR3 DNA reads TGTGCCAGCTCACCACAGGGGACTGAAGCTTTCTTT. It codes for CASSPQGTEAFF.

This chain connects TRBV6-1 to TRBJ1-2; unclear D gene. CDR3 size: 13 residues. Trimming pared 7 bases from V and 7 bases from J, leaving 16 bases between. Germline values: CDR1 MNHNS, CDR2 SASEGT. The CDR3: CASTKEPEAGYTF. For the CDR3, the DNA is TGTGCCAGCACGAAAGAACCGGAGGCTGGCTACACCTTC.

The chain uses TRBV7-9 and TRBJ2-3, with 8 bases lining up with TRBD1. CDR1 and CDR2 (germline): SEHNR, FQNEAQ (reference sequence). The J segment lost 1 base and the V segment lost 4 bases, leaving 13 bases of the junction unmatched. This CDR3 has 18 residues. CDR3 loop: CASSSTGEVIIGTDTQYF. The CDR3 nucleotides are TGTGCCAGCAGCTCGACAGGGGAGGTTATAATTGGCACAGATACGCAGTATTTT. Together with reference TRBV7-9 and TRBJ2-3, the CDR3 gives the full variable domain: DTGVSQNPRHKITKRGQNVTFRCDPISEHNRLYWYRQTLGQGPEFLTYFQNEAQLEKSRLLSDRFSAERPKGSFSTLEIQRTEQGDSAMYLCASSSTGEVIIGTDTQYFGPGTRLTVL.

The rearrangement uses TRBV14 and TRBJ1-2; the match to TRBD1 covers 7 bases. Germline trimming cut 0 bases from V and 2 bases from J; bases unmatched to any gene: 9. Germline V gives CDR1 SGHDN, CDR2 FVKESK. The CDR3 extends over 17 amino acids. The CDR3 loop reads CASSQDLTGPANYGYTF. The CDR3 coding sequence is TGTGCCAGCAGCCAAGATTTGACAGGGCCCGCGAACTATGGCTACACCTTC.

The chain has TRBV5-8 and TRBJ1-5; possible D gene TRBD1, 5 bases. This CDR3 is built from 14 residues. In germline, CDR1 is SGHTS, CDR2 YDEGEE. With 7 bases removed from V and 7 bases from J, the gap between germline ends came to 18 bases. CDR3 in DNA: TGTGCCAGCGCGGGATGGGGCGTCGGACAGCCCCAGCATTTT. It translates to CASAGWGVGQPQHF.

In nucleotides, the CDR3 is TGTGCCAGCAGTGAAGTTGATAGCCCCTATGGCTACACCTTC. This encodes CASSEVDSPYGYTF. This rearrangement joins TRBV2 to TRBJ1-2; D not resolved. The CDR3 covers 14 residues. Germline CDR1 is SNHLY and CDR2 is FYNNEI. V gave up 1 base and J gave up 4 bases, with 10 bases separating them.

This clone was seen only a few times. V usage is TRBV4-1 and J usage is TRBJ1-4, with D possibly being TRBD1 (5 bases). The CDR3 loop spans 16 amino acids. The V end lost 2 bases, the J end lost 6 bases, and 16 bases lay between the germline ends. CDR1 is MGHRA, CDR2 YSYEKL, per germline. CDR3 bases: TGCGCCAGCAGCCAATGGGACCTTCGTGCGGATGAAAAACTGTTTTTT. Translation gives CASSQWDLRADEKLFF.

The chain couples TRBV7-3 to TRBJ2-3, with TRBD2 as a possible D gene (6 bases). With 2 bases removed from V and 5 bases from J, the gap between germline ends came to 14 bases. The germline V gene has CDR1 SGHTA and CDR2 FQGTGA. This CDR3 is 15 amino acids long. The CDR3 DNA is TGTGCCAGCAGCTTATTAGGTGGGGGAGGAGATACGCAGTATTTT. Amino acids: CASSLLGGGGDTQYF. The full variable domain, with the rest looked up from reference TRBV7-3 and TRBJ2-3, is GAGVSQTPSNKVTEKGKYVELRCDPISGHTALYWYRQSLGQGPEFLIYFQGTGAADDSGLPNDRFFAVRPEGSVSTLKIQRTERGDSAVYLCASSLLGGGGDTQYFGPGTRLTVL.

This chain links TRBV5-6 with TRBJ1-4; D gene unclear. V was clipped by 3 bases and J by 4 bases, with 13 bases between them. CDR1 is SGHDT and CDR2 is YYEEEE in the germline V gene. The CDR3 runs to 15 residues. Here the CDR3 DNA reads TGTGCCAGCAGCTACAACCCACCGAATAATGAAAAACTGTTTTTT. It encodes CASSYNPPNNEKLFF.

V is TRBV2 and J is TRBJ2-7, with 8 nucleotides matching TRBD1. Per germline, CDR1 SNHLY and CDR2 FYNNEI. The CDR3 totals 15 residues. V shed 3 bases, J shed 4 bases, and the junction held 8 bases outside the gene matches. CDR3 nucleotides: TGTGCCAGCAGTGACAGGGGGCGCTACCCTTACGAGCAGTACTTC. Translation: CASSDRGRYPYEQYF.

The genes are TRBV5-8 and TRBJ2-7, with D hard to call. CDR1 SGHTS and CDR2 YDEGEE come from the germline V gene. The CDR3 length is 13 residues. The V end was cut by 0 bases, the J end by 3 bases, with 7 bases between. The chain's CDR3 is CASSLGTLYEQYF. The CDR3, as DNA: TGTGCCAGCAGCTTGGGAACCCTCTACGAGCAGTACTTC.